A single sample is the source of the 27 T cell receptor beta chains below, sequenced in a study of cytomegalovirus exposure and HLA in healthy donors. PCR involved 60 Vbeta and 13 Jbeta primers. Assay used: immunoSEQ multiplex PCR; TCRdb lists only in-frame clones, some missing. This table holds 120,000 to 150,000 clones, around 79% found once. The source material was PBMCs. The source of these receptors is a man aged 40-55 years in good health and CMV-seropositive.

The V and J genes are TRBV28 and TRBJ2-4; 8 positions agree with TRBD1. With 4 bases clipped from V and 1 base from J, the junction kept 18 bases outside the gene matches. Germline values: CDR1 MDHEN, CDR2 SYDVKM. This CDR3 comprises 20 residues. DNA of the CDR3: TGTGCCAGCAGTTCCCAAAAGACAGGGGATAGGGCGCGGGCCAAAAACATTCAGTACTTC. Translated, it gives CASSSQKTGDRARAKNIQYF. The variable domain in full, with the rest retrieved from reference TRBV28 and TRBJ2-4, is DVKVTQSSRYLVKRTGEKVFLECVQDMDHENMFWYRQDPGLGLRLIYFSYDVKMKEKGDIPEGYSVSREKKERFSLILESASTNQTSMYLCASSSQKTGDRARAKNIQYFGAGTRLSVL.

V usage is TRBV19 and J usage is TRBJ2-7; 7 bases line up with TRBD2. This CDR3 region has 15 residues. Trimming removed 1 base from V and 3 bases from J; junction bases left unmatched: 6. Per germline, CDR1 LNHDA and CDR2 SQIVND (reference sequence). The CDR3 loop is CASSIGGGSVYEQYF. The CDR3, as DNA: TGTGCCAGTAGTATAGGCGGCGGGAGTGTCTACGAGCAGTACTTC.

CDR3 protein: CASSQDYRHGYTF. The CDR3 DNA reads as TGTGCCAGCAGCCAAGATTACAGGCATGGCTACACCTTC. The chain has TRBV4-2 and TRBJ1-2; D is perhaps TRBD1 (5 bases). In germline, CDR1 is LGHNA, CDR2 YNFKEQ. The CDR3 spans 13 residues. V was clipped by 0 bases and J by 6 bases, with 8 bases between them.

The chain has TRBV10-3 and TRBJ1-2, with TRBD1 matching 9 bases. Germline V gene sequence: CDR1 ENHRY, CDR2 SYGVKD. CDR3 size: 15 residues. The ends lost 8 bases at V and 0 bases at J; junction bases unmatched: 7. The CDR3 spells CAIRGQGDSNYGYTF. CDR3 DNA sequence: TGTGCCATCCGGGGACAGGGTGATTCTAACTATGGCTACACCTTC.

As concerns this clone: The sample contains more than one DNA sequence encoding this CDR3. The V and J genes are TRBV5-1 and TRBJ2-3; D gene unclear. The CDR3 is 12 amino acids. V was cut by 4 bases and J by 0 bases, with 3 bases left in between. Germline CDR1 is SGHRS and CDR2 is YFSETQ. The CDR3 DNA reads TGCGCCAGCAGCCCTAGCACAGATACGCAGTATTTT. As protein: CASSPSTDTQYF.

The genes are TRBV30 and TRBJ2-7; D is unclear. V was cut by 3 bases and J by 5 bases, with 8 bases left in between. The germline V gene encodes CDR1 GTSNPN and CDR2 SVGIG (reference sequence). The CDR3 spans 11 residues. CDR3 loop: CAWSLEDEQYF. The CDR3 DNA follows: TGTGCCTGGAGCCTCGAGGACGAGCAGTACTTC.

Of note for this clone: Germline and junction disagree at one end, which may indicate a read error. This chain links TRBV7-9 with TRBJ2-7; possibly TRBD2 for D (6 bases). Germline lookup yields CDR1 SEHNR and CDR2 FQNEAQ (reference sequence). This CDR3 contains 15 residues. The CDR3 bases are TGTTCCAGCAGCTTATCTGCGGGACGAACCTACGAGCAGTACTTC. It encodes CSSSLSAGRTYEQYF.

The rearrangement joins TRBV6-6 to TRBJ1-2; TRBD1 is a possible D gene (6 bases). The CDR3 loop spans 15 amino acids. CDR1 and CDR2 (germline): MNHNY, SVGAGI (reference sequence). Deletions cut 7 bases from V and 0 bases from J, with 15 bases between. The CDR3 nucleotides read TGTGCCAGCACCCTCGGGGACAAAGCTAACTATGGCTACACCTTC. Protein product: CASTLGDKANYGYTF.

The rearrangement uses TRBV6-5 and TRBJ2-7; 9 bases align to TRBD1. V trimming: 0 bases; J trimming: 2 bases; junction bases outside the gene matches: 5. Germline loops: CDR1 MNHEY, CDR2 SVGAGI. This CDR3 comprises 16 residues. The CDR3 bases are TGTGCCAGCAGTTACTCGCGGGGACAGGGAACCTACGAGCAGTACTTC. Its translation is CASSYSRGQGTYEQYF.

This chain connects TRBV30 to TRBJ2-1, with 15 bases lining up with TRBD2. V was pared by 7 bases and J by 6 bases, with 10 bases of the junction left unmatched. CDR1 and CDR2 (germline): GTSNPN, SVGIG (reference sequence). The CDR3 covers 16 residues. The CDR3, as DNA: TGTGCCTTCCTACTACCGGGACTAGCGGGAGGCAATGAGCAGTTCTTC. It encodes CAFLLPGLAGGNEQFF.

This clone has only a few counts. V usage is TRBV6-5 and J usage is TRBJ2-7; 9 positions match TRBD1. The CDR3 is 15 residues long. CDR1 and CDR2 (germline): MNHEY, SVGAGI. Unmatched junction bases numbered 8, after V lost 4 bases and J lost 4 bases. The CDR3: CASSSLQGALYEQYF. The CDR3, as DNA: TGTGCCAGCAGTTCCTTACAGGGGGCGCTTTACGAGCAGTACTTC.

V usage is TRBV16 and J usage is TRBJ1-6; D uncertain. Looked up from germline, CDR1 is KGHSY and CDR2 is FQNENV. V lost 0 bases, J lost 8 bases, and 5 bases lay in between. The CDR3 consists of 13 residues. CDR3: CASSQSRDSPLHF. The CDR3 coding sequence is TGTGCCAGCAGCCAATCGAGGGATTCACCCCTCCACTTT.

The chain recombines TRBV6-4 with TRBJ2-3, with 7 bases that match TRBD1. The CDR3 consists of 15 residues. Losses at the gene ends were 3 bases for V and 2 bases for J; bases not matched to a gene: 5. Germline lookup yields CDR1 MRHNA and CDR2 SNTAGT. CDR3 nucleotide sequence: TGTGCCAGCAGTGAGGCCGACAGGGCCACAGATACGCAGTATTTT. Translating it yields CASSEADRATDTQYF.

This clone was seen a single time. This CDR3 is CASSLGRGREKLFF. The CDR3 region has the DNA TGCGCCAGCAGCTTGGGGAGGGGGCGTGAAAAACTGTTTTTT. The V gene is TRBV5-1, the J gene TRBJ1-4; 7 bases are shared with TRBD1. CDR1 SGHRS and CDR2 YFSETQ come from the germline V gene. This CDR3 comprises 14 residues. Trimming took 0 bases from V and 7 from J; bases not matched to a gene: 3.

The J gene is TRBJ1-1, the V gene TRBV29-1; no firm D call. This CDR3 contains 12 residues. The V gene's germline CDR1 is SQVTM and CDR2 ANQGSEA. V was clipped by 7 bases and J by 7 bases, with 16 bases between them. The CDR3 DNA is TGCAGCGCCGGGGAGGCGTCCCGTGAAGCTTTCTTT. Translation: CSAGEASREAFF.

The chain links TRBV10-3 to TRBJ2-1; perhaps TRBD1 as D (5 bases). Germline-derived CDR1 and CDR2 are ENHRY and SYGVKD. The CDR3 is 13 residues long. Trimming stripped 3 bases from V and 2 bases from J, with 5 bases between. The CDR3 sequence: CAISEGAYNEQFF. In DNA, the CDR3 is TGTGCCATCAGTGAAGGGGCCTACAATGAGCAGTTCTTC.

This chain uses TRBV5-1 with TRBJ2-7; D is possibly TRBD1 (6 bases). CDR1 SGHRS and CDR2 YFSETQ come from the germline V gene. The CDR3 has 14 amino acids. Trimming took 5 bases from V and 5 from J, leaving 17 bases between them. CDR3 DNA: TGCGCCAGCAGGATCGGTCCAGGGGCCGACGAGCAGTACTTC. Amino acid sequence: CASRIGPGADEQYF.

This clone was seen many times. The rearrangement joins TRBV30 to TRBJ2-1; the match to TRBD1 covers 8 bases. Germline trimming cut 0 bases from V and 7 bases from J; bases unmatched to any gene: 5. Germline lookup yields CDR1 GTSNPN and CDR2 SVGIG (reference sequence). The CDR3 has 14 residues. CDR3 region: CAWSVQGGRNEQFF. CDR3 in DNA: TGTGCCTGGAGTGTACAGGGGGGTCGGAATGAGCAGTTCTTC.

The chain links TRBV7-2 to TRBJ1-2; 8 bases align to TRBD1. Unmatched junction bases numbered 7, after V lost 4 bases and J lost 6 bases. Germline V lookup: CDR1 SGHTA, CDR2 FQGNSA. The CDR3 spans 14 residues. CDR3: CASSSPGGVNGYTF. The CDR3 bases are TGTGCCAGCAGCTCCCCAGGGGGCGTGAATGGCTACACCTTC.

This chain links TRBV4-2 with TRBJ2-5; D not resolved. The germline CDR1 and CDR2 sequences are LGHNA and YNFKEQ. The CDR3 has 17 amino acids. The V and J ends lost 1 base and 1 base respectively, with 16 bases between them. The CDR3 DNA reads TGTGCCAGCAGCCAAGGGCCTAGGCGAGGAGCCCAAGAGACCCAGTACTTC. This sequence encodes CASSQGPRRGAQETQYF.

The V call is TRBV15, the J call TRBJ1-5; D ambiguous. The CDR3 spans 15 residues. CDR1 and CDR2 (germline): LNHNV, YYDKDF (reference sequence). V shed 0 bases and J shed 6 bases, with 12 bases lying between them. CDR3 DNA sequence: TGTGCCACCAGCAGAGATCGCGGTTTGGGTCAGCCCCAGCATTTT. Protein product: CATSRDRGLGQPQHF.

The V gene is TRBV30, the J gene TRBJ2-7, with 8 positions matching TRBD2. The CDR3 loop spans 14 amino acids. Germline V gene sequence: CDR1 GTSNPN, CDR2 SVGIG (reference sequence). Unmatched junction bases numbered 6, after V lost 4 bases and J lost 1 base. CDR3 sequence (DNA): TGTGCCTGGAATAGCGGGATAGTATCCTACGAGCAGTACTTC. Translating it yields CAWNSGIVSYEQYF.

The chain employs TRBV10-1 and TRBJ2-3, with 7 bases identical to TRBD1. Germline V CDR1 and CDR2: WNHNN, SYGVQD (reference sequence). The CDR3 is 14 amino acids. V shed 6 bases and J 7 bases; nucleotides not matched to a gene: 10. Written as DNA, the CDR3 is TGCGCCAGCAGCACCCCCCAGACAGGGAATACGCAGTATTTT. Residues: CASSTPQTGNTQYF.

The V call is TRBV7-2, the J call TRBJ2-1; 8 bases line up with TRBD1. Germline CDR1 SGHTA, CDR2 FQGNSA. Trimming at V came to 6 bases and at J to 4 bases, leaving 8 bases not matched to a gene. This CDR3 has 15 amino acids. CDR3 region: CASRRTGGSYNEQFF. The CDR3 bases are TGTGCCAGCAGGCGTACAGGGGGATCTTACAATGAGCAGTTCTTC.

The genes are TRBV4-2 and TRBJ1-2; D uncertain. The ends were cut back, 0 bases at V and 4 bases at J, with 9 bases in the middle. The germline V gene encodes CDR1 LGHNA and CDR2 YNFKEQ. This CDR3 has 14 amino acids. The CDR3 DNA follows: TGTGCCAGCAGCCAAGACACAGCGGCCTATGGCTACACCTTC. Encoded protein: CASSQDTAAYGYTF.

This chain uses TRBV29-1 with TRBJ1-2, with D perhaps matching TRBD1 (5 bases). The CDR3 totals 13 residues. The germline V gene encodes CDR1 SQVTM and CDR2 ANQGSEA. V lost 4 bases, J lost 1 base, and 10 bases lay in between. This chain's CDR3 is CSVAGRLNYGYTF. The DNA of the CDR3 is TGCAGCGTTGCAGGGCGTCTTAACTATGGCTACACCTTC.

This rearrangement joins TRBV5-1 to TRBJ2-7; TRBD1 agrees at 12 bases. This CDR3 has 16 residues. The germline V gene has CDR1 SGHRS and CDR2 YFSETQ. J lost 4 bases, V lost 4 bases, and 9 bases had no gene match. The CDR3 DNA is TGCGCCAGCAGCGACCGGGACAGGGGGCGCGGATACGAGCAGTACTTC. Translation: CASSDRDRGRGYEQYF.